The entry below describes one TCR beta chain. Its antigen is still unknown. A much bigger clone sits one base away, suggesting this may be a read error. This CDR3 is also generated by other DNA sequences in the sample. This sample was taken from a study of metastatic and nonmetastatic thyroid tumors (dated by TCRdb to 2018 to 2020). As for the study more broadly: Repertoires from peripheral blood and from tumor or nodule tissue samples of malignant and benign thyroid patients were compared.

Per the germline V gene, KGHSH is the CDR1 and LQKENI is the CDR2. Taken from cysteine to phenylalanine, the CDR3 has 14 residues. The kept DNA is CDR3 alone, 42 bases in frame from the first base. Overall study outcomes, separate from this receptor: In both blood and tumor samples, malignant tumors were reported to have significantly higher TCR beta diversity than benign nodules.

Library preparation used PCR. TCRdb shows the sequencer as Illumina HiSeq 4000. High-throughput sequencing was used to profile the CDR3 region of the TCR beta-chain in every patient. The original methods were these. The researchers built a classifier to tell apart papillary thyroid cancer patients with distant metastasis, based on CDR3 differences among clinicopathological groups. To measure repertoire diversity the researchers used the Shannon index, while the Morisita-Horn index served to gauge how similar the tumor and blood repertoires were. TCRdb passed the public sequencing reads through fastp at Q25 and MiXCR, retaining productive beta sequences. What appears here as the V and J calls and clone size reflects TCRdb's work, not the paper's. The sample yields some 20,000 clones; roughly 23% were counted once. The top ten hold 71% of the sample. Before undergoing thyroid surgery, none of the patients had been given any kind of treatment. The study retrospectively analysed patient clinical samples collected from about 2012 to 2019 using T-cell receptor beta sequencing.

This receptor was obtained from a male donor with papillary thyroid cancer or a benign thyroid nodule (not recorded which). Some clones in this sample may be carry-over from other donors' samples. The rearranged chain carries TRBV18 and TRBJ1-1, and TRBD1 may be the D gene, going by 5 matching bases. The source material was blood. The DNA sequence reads TGCGCCAGCTCACCACGGCGGGGGATCACTGAAGCTTTCTTT. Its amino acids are CASSPRRGITEAFF. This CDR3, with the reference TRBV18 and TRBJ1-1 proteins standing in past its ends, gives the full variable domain NAGVMQNPRHLVRRRGQEARLRCSPMKGHSHVYWYRQLPEEGLKFMVYLQKENIIDESGMPKERFSAEFPKEGPSILRIQQVVRGDSAAYFCASSPRRGITEAFFGQGTRLTVV.